Only a few counts were recorded for the clone carrying this T cell receptor (beta chain). Its target is not known. The CDR3 totals 15 residues. Germline CDR1 reads SGHTA; CDR2 reads FQGNSA. V lost 2 bases to trimming and J lost 7 bases, with 15 bases between them. This record comes from a study of T cells after yellow fever vaccination. Across the study: Preparation of the low-cell-number fractions used SMART-Seq v4 Ultra Low Input. Overall study results and limits: Most clones from primary vaccination were detected again post-booster (roughly 95% CD4, around 90% CD8). Clonotypes shared by both compartments, CD4 and CD8, made up a small share. The secondary response was weaker, and its peak arrived faster, on day 5 versus 15.

MiXCR was run by TCRdb on the 5' RACE reads, yielding one entry per CDR3 protein. This sample has 200,000 or so distinct CDR3 sequences, with roughly 6.8% found just once. Sequenced here: CD4+ T cells sorted from PBMCs, sampled on the day of the yellow fever booster vaccination. The V gene is TRBV7-2, the J gene TRBJ2-1, with D possibly called TRBD1 or TRBD2 (5 bases each). This clonotype originated in a man aged 25-40 years who received the YFV17D yellow fever vaccine. CDR3 nucleotide sequence: TGTGCCAGCAGCTTAAGGGGACCCCCGCTGAATGAGCAGTTCTTC. Translation: CASSLRGPPLNEQFF.